This T cell receptor beta chain was captured in a study of T-cell reconstitution after alpha-beta-depleted transplantation in children. TCRbeta library preparation incorporated unique molecular identifiers. TCRdb redid the calling of the PCR reads with MiXCR, one entry per CDR3 protein. The table records under 350,000 distinct CDR3 sequences, 9.9% of them present only once. Unmatched junction bases numbered 6, after V lost 5 bases and J lost 4 bases. The CDR3 sequence is 14 residues long. This chain uses TRBV12-3 or TRBV12-4 with TRBJ2-3; 7 positions agree with TRBD2. The sample here was PBMCs from the stem cell graft donor, taken from the stem cell graft. This receptor was taken from a human donor who donated a stem cell graft to a child with SCID. CDR3 nucleotides: TGTGCCAGCAGTACCGAGGGGAGGGCAGATACGCAGTATTTT. Amino acid sequence: CASSTEGRADTQYF.